Below are 25 T cell receptor beta chains sequenced from a single sample in a study of T cell repertoires in aging, cancer and after chemotherapy. Multiplex touch-down PCR with TRB-A/B primers amplified rearranged V-D-J TRB sequences. TCRdb re-called the multiplex PCR reads through MiXCR, storing one row per CDR3 protein. The profile shows some 6,000 distinct CDR3 sequences, under 30% of them singletons. The template was genomic DNA from peripheral blood, not RNA. Material: blood. Receptors originate from a human donor in good health.

This clonotype is medium-sized. The J gene is TRBJ1-1, the V gene TRBV10-3, with D unresolved. This CDR3 comprises 11 residues. Germline loops: CDR1 ENHRY, CDR2 SYGVKD. Between the trimmed V and J ends, which lost 10 bases and 5 bases, there was a span of 11 bases. In nucleotides, the CDR3 is TGTGCCACAGGCACTTCTACTGAAGCTTTCTTT. Translation: CATGTSTEAFF.

In its sample, this clonotype ranks as medium-sized. V usage is TRBV7-9 and J usage is TRBJ2-7, with 8 nucleotides matching TRBD2. The germline V gene encodes CDR1 SEHNR and CDR2 FQNEAQ (reference sequence). The CDR3 covers 13 residues. V gave up 5 bases and J gave up 3 bases; unmatched junction bases: 3. CDR3 amino acids: CASSRSGGYEQYV. The CDR3 coding sequence is TGTGCCAGCAGCCGGAGCGGGGGCTACGAGCAGTACGTC.

This clonotype was seen only a few times. The CDR3 nucleotides are TGTGCCAGCAGCGGGGGACTAGCGCTCAACACCGGGGAGCTGTTTTTT. Translated: CASSGGLALNTGELFF. The chain is built from TRBV11-2 and TRBJ2-2; 10 bases match TRBD2. Germline values: CDR1 SGHAT, CDR2 FQNNGV. The CDR3 covers 16 residues. V gave up 5 bases and J gave up 2 bases; unmatched junction bases: 5. Using reference TRBV11-2 and TRBJ2-2 for the parts outside the CDR3, the full variable domain is EAGVAQSPRYKIIEKRQSVAFWCNPISGHATLYWYQQILGQGPKLLIQFQNNGVVDDSQLPKDRFSAERLKGVDSTLKIQPAKLEDSAVYLCASSGGLALNTGELFFGEGSRLTVL.

Concerning this clonotype: An end of the junction differs from the germline gene, which may be a read error. The rearrangement uses TRBV6-2 or TRBV6-3 and TRBJ2-4, with 7 positions matching TRBD1. Germline CDR1 reads MNHEY; CDR2 reads SVGEGT. The CDR3 has 14 residues. CDR3 in DNA: TGTTCCAGCAGTCGGGCTACTACAGGGGACATTCAGTACTTC. Encoded protein: CSSSRATTGDIQYF.

Comments on this clonotype: A much larger clonotype is one base distant, so this may be a read error. The chain uses TRBV11-2 and TRBJ2-7; D is uncertain. This CDR3 comprises 12 residues. Germline V CDR1 and CDR2: SGHAT, FQNNGV. The CDR3 here is CANSYNSYEQYF. In nucleotides, the CDR3 is TGTGCCAACAGCTACAACTCCTACGAGCAGTACTTC.

By share, this clonotype counts as medium-sized. The chain recombines TRBV28 with TRBJ2-2; possibly TRBD2 for D (5 bases). The V end lost 10 bases, the J end lost 2 bases, and 17 bases lay between the germline ends. Germline V gives CDR1 MDHEN, CDR2 SYDVKM. The CDR3 runs to 15 residues. The CDR3 reads CATFEGPANTGELFF. Written as DNA, the CDR3 is TGTGCCACGTTCGAGGGCCCGGCTAACACCGGGGAGCTGTTTTTT.

The V call is TRBV2, the J call TRBJ2-2; maybe TRBD2 (5 bases). Germline V lookup: CDR1 SNHLY, CDR2 FYNNEI. The CDR3 is 14 amino acids. Trimming took off 6 bases at V and 3 bases at J, with 11 bases between the two ends. This CDR3 reads CASRPEVDTGELFF. For the CDR3, the DNA is TGTGCCAGCAGACCGGAGGTAGACACCGGGGAGCTGTTTTTT.

Judged by abundance, this clonotype is medium-sized. V and J are TRBV18 and TRBJ2-3; 9 bases align to TRBD2. The CDR3 covers 15 residues. Germline CDR1 and CDR2: KGHSH and LQKENI. V shed 3 bases, J shed 2 bases, and the junction held 3 bases outside the gene matches. The CDR3: CASSPRLAATDTQYF. The CDR3 bases are TGTGCCAGCTCACCTCGACTAGCGGCCACAGATACGCAGTATTTT.

This clonotype was seen just once. Because the CDR3 is missing its conserved closing phenylalanine or tryptophan, this is likely a read error. The chain joins TRBV27 to TRBJ1-2, with TRBD1 identical over 10 bases. Germline V gene data show CDR1 as MNHEY and CDR2 as SMNVEV (reference sequence). CDR3 size: 15 residues. In DNA, the CDR3 is TGTGCCAACAGTTACCCAGGGACAGGGGTCTATGGCTACACCTAC. It yields the protein CANSYPGTGVYGYTY.

By share of the sample, this clonotype is medium-sized. The V call is TRBV6-1, the J call TRBJ2-7; TRBD1 matches at 8 bases. The CDR3 sequence is 13 residues long. V lost 2 bases and J lost 6; bases outside the gene matches: 3. The germline V gene encodes CDR1 MNHNS and CDR2 SASEGT. The CDR3 sequence: CASSEWGQAEQYV. CDR3 nucleotide sequence: TGTGCCAGCAGTGAATGGGGACAGGCCGAGCAGTACGTC.

This chain joins TRBV20-1 and TRBJ2-3; 9 bases line up with TRBD2. Trimming removed 3 bases from V and 5 bases from J; junction bases left unmatched: 12. The CDR3 totals 16 residues. Germline assignment: CDR1 DFQATT and CDR2 SNEGSKA (reference sequence). The CDR3 loop is CSASLPLAGREDTQYF. The CDR3 nucleotides read TGCAGTGCTAGTTTACCCCTAGCGGGAAGAGAAGATACGCAGTATTTT.

The V and J genes are TRBV7-6 and TRBJ2-2; the match to TRBD2 covers 8 bases. The CDR3 spans 15 residues. Germline V gene data show CDR1 as SGHVS and CDR2 as FNYEAQ. The CDR3 region is CAIMSGSGNTGELFF. The CDR3 DNA reads TGTGCTATCATGAGCGGGAGTGGGAACACCGGGGAGCTGTTTTTT.

This clonotype was counted between two and nine times. The rearrangement uses TRBV6-1 and TRBJ1-1; TRBD1 agrees at 10 bases. V dropped 6 bases and J dropped 2; count of bases not matched to a gene: 12. The length of the CDR3 is 17 residues. Germline CDR1 reads MNHNS; CDR2 reads SASEGT. The CDR3 sequence is CASRTGGFSEFNTEAFF. CDR3 in DNA: TGTGCCAGCAGGACAGGGGGCTTTTCTGAGTTCAACACTGAAGCTTTCTTT.

The chain joins TRBV19 to TRBJ2-3; the D call may be TRBD1 or TRBD2 (5 bases each). The V end was cut by 5 bases, the J end by 0 bases, with 15 bases between. The germline V gene encodes CDR1 LNHDA and CDR2 SQIVND (reference sequence). There are 16 residues in the CDR3. The CDR3 here is CASSARDLSSTDTQYF. The CDR3 DNA reads TGTGCCAGTAGTGCCCGGGACCTGTCTAGCACAGATACGCAGTATTTT.

The J gene is TRBJ2-4, the V gene TRBV6-2 or TRBV6-3; 7 nucleotides match TRBD1. Trimming removed 11 bases from V and 1 base from J; junction bases left unmatched: 14. Germline-derived CDR1 and CDR2 are MNHEY and SVGEGT. The CDR3 runs to 16 residues. The CDR3 region has the DNA TGTGCCTCCAGGGGGTTCGGAATTTTGGCCAAAAACATTCAGTACTTC. Protein: CASRGFGILAKNIQYF.

This clonotype is labeled medium-sized. The J gene is TRBJ2-1, the V gene TRBV6-1; 7 positions match TRBD2. The germline CDR1 and CDR2 sequences are MNHNS and SASEGT. This CDR3 is built from 15 residues. V was clipped by 5 bases and J by 6 bases; unmatched bases: 10. CDR3 region: CASSKTSLGLNEQFF. In nucleotides, the CDR3 is TGTGCCAGCAGTAAGACTAGCCTGGGGCTCAATGAGCAGTTCTTC.

A word on this clonotype: This may be a read error, as it is one base from a much larger clone. The chain joins TRBV7-9 to TRBJ2-5; 7 bases fit TRBD1. Germline CDR1 reads SEHNR; CDR2 reads FQNEAQ (reference sequence). V lost 1 base to trimming and J lost 6 bases; unmatched junction nucleotides: 5. The CDR3 has 14 residues. The CDR3, as DNA: TGTGCCAGCAGCTTAGACAGGGGACAAAAGACCCAGTACTTC. It is translated as CASSLDRGQKTQYF.

In its sample, this clonotype is medium-sized. The rearrangement uses TRBV20-1 and TRBJ2-7; D may be TRBD2 (6 bases). CDR1 and CDR2 from the germline V gene are DFQATT and SNEGSKA (reference sequence). V was trimmed by 1 base and J by 2 bases, leaving 15 bases between them. There are 15 residues in the CDR3. CDR3 loop: CSARGLLALPYEQYV. For the CDR3, the DNA is TGCAGTGCTAGAGGCCTCCTAGCGTTACCCTACGAGCAGTACGTC.

The V call is TRBV2, the J call TRBJ2-7; tentatively, D is TRBD1 (6 bases). The germline gives CDR1 SNHLY, CDR2 FYNNEI. V was trimmed by 6 bases and J by 1 base, leaving 13 bases between them. This CDR3 has 14 residues. The CDR3 loop reads CASSAQGLSYEQYF. DNA of the CDR3: TGTGCCAGCAGCGCCCAGGGGCTGTCCTACGAGCAGTACTTC.

The V gene is TRBV25-1, the J gene TRBJ2-5; TRBD1 might be the D (5 bases). Germline CDR1 reads MGHDK; CDR2 reads SYGVNS. CDR3 length equals 12 residues. V shed 6 bases and J shed 4 bases, with 9 bases lying between them. CDR3 region: CASRSQGETQYF. The CDR3 region has the DNA TGTGCCAGCAGATCCCAGGGAGAGACCCAGTACTTC.

By proportion, this clonotype is medium-sized. The rearrangement uses TRBV6-2 or TRBV6-3 and TRBJ1-1; D perhaps matches TRBD1 (6 bases). Trimming pared 5 bases from V and 5 bases from J, leaving 15 bases between. Looked up from germline, CDR1 is MNHEY and CDR2 is SVGEGT. The CDR3 loop spans 14 amino acids. The CDR3 region is CASSAPGGGTEAFF. CDR3 nucleotide sequence: TGTGCCAGCAGTGCCCCGGGAGGGGGTACTGAAGCTTTCTTT.

By share, this clonotype counts as medium-sized. This chain uses TRBV10-3 with TRBJ2-6, with D maybe TRBD2 (6 bases). CDR3 size: 15 residues. The V and J ends lost 8 bases and 4 bases respectively, with 15 bases between them. Germline CDR1 ENHRY, CDR2 SYGVKD. The CDR3 nucleotides are TGTGCCATCTCGCCGGGACTTACGGGGGCCAACGTCCTGACTTTC. Its protein is CAISPGLTGANVLTF.

In this sample, this clonotype turned up a few times. The V call is TRBV20-1, the J call TRBJ2-3, with 11 bases aligning to TRBD2. V dropped 6 bases and J dropped 3; count of bases not matched to a gene: 14. The CDR3 has 17 amino acids. The germline V gene has CDR1 DFQATT and CDR2 SNEGSKA (reference sequence). CDR3 sequence reads: CSAYTSGGLPGTDTQYF. As DNA, the CDR3 is TGCAGTGCGTATACTAGCGGGGGTCTTCCAGGGACAGATACGCAGTATTTT.

The sample holds one count of this clonotype. The chain has TRBV15 and TRBJ1-6; TRBD1 agrees at 8 bases. Germline-derived CDR1 and CDR2 are LNHNV and YYDKDF (reference sequence). Trimming took 8 bases from V and 0 from J; bases not matched to a gene: 15. CDR3 length: 19 amino acids. In DNA form, the CDR3 reads TGTGCCACCGTTCGCTCCTGGGACAGGTTCGGCTCCTATAATTCACCCCTCCACTTT. This encodes CATVRSWDRFGSYNSPLHF.

Judged by abundance, this clonotype is medium-sized. The DNA of the CDR3 is TGTGCCACCAGTGGTCTGAATCAGCCCCAGCATTTT. Translating gives CATSGLNQPQHF. The chain couples TRBV24-1 to TRBJ1-5, with D unresolved. The CDR3 is 12 amino acids. Germline CDR1 and CDR2: KGHDR and SFDVKD. Trimming took off 5 bases at V and 4 bases at J, with 5 bases between the two ends.